The 30 T cell receptor beta chains below all came from one sample that was sequenced in a study of blood T cell repertoires in COVID-19. Clones were sequenced by immunoSEQ multiplex PCR, and TCRdb holds only the in-frame ones, with some missing. The table has 200,000 to 250,000 clones, roughly four fifths seen once. Sequencing used peripheral blood. The receptor source for this set is a man aged 25-45 years who had recovered from COVID-19.

This rearrangement joins TRBV5-1 to TRBJ2-7; 12 bases map to TRBD2. CDR1 is SGHRS, CDR2 YFSETQ, per germline. There are 15 residues in the CDR3. V was pared by 2 bases and J by 6 bases, with 6 bases of the junction left unmatched. The CDR3, as DNA: TGCGCCAGCAGCTTCCTAGCGGGGGGGCCGGGCGAGCAGTACTTC. This sequence encodes CASSFLAGGPGEQYF.

CDR3 nucleotides: TGTGCCAGCAGTCGCAGGGCAATGGAGAACACTGAAGCTTTCTTT. Its protein is CASSRRAMENTEAFF. The V gene is TRBV6-5, the J gene TRBJ1-1, with D perhaps matching TRBD1 (5 bases). The CDR3 sequence is 15 residues long. With 5 bases removed from V and 1 base from J, the gap between germline ends came to 14 bases. Germline-derived CDR1 and CDR2 are MNHEY and SVGAGI.

The chain recombines TRBV6-1 with TRBJ2-5; 15 bases agree with TRBD2. Losses at the gene ends were 4 bases for V and 9 bases for J; bases not matched to a gene: 15. CDR1 is MNHNS, CDR2 SASEGT, per germline. CDR3 length equals 18 residues. The CDR3 region is CASSAGTSGGTGQVAQYF. In DNA, the CDR3 is TGTGCCAGCAGTGCTGGGACTAGCGGGGGGACAGGCCAGGTAGCCCAGTACTTC.

This clone was detected once. This chain connects TRBV18 to TRBJ2-5; 11 nucleotides align to TRBD2. Germline-derived CDR1 and CDR2 are KGHSH and LQKENI. After removal of 2 bases from V and 2 bases from J, the junction contained 1 base not matched to a gene. This CDR3 has 15 residues. For the CDR3, the DNA is TGTGCCAGCTCACCAGTAGCGGGGGGGCAAGAGACCCAGTACTTC. It specifies CASSPVAGGQETQYF. Variable domain in full (rest from reference TRBV18 and TRBJ2-5): NAGVMQNPRHLVRRRGQEARLRCSPMKGHSHVYWYRQLPEEGLKFMVYLQKENIIDESGMPKERFSAEFPKEGPSILRIQQVVRGDSAAYFCASSPVAGGQETQYFGPGTRLLVL.

This sequence joins TRBV2 and TRBJ1-5, with D possibly matching TRBD1 (6 bases). Trimming shortened V by 6 bases and J by 3 bases, and 15 bases separated the two germline ends. The length of the CDR3 is 15 residues. Germline V gene sequence: CDR1 SNHLY, CDR2 FYNNEI. The CDR3 nucleotides are TGTGCCAGCAGAGCGGGACATCTGCCCAATCAGCCCCAGCATTTT. Translated: CASRAGHLPNQPQHF. Full variable domain (missing parts from reference TRBV2 and TRBJ1-5): EPEVTQTPSHQVTQMGQEVILRCVPISNHLYFYWYRQILGQKVEFLVSFYNNEISEKSEIFDDQFSVERPDGSNFTLKIRSTKLEDSAMYFCASRAGHLPNQPQHFGDGTRLSIL.

The chain employs TRBV5-4 and TRBJ1-2; D gene unclear. CDR1 is SGHNT, CDR2 YYREEE, per germline (reference sequence). The V end was cut by 1 base, the J end by 5 bases, with 15 bases between. This CDR3 spans 15 amino acids. The CDR3 here is CASSLRGTFGYGYTF. In DNA, the CDR3 is TGTGCCAGCAGCTTGCGGGGTACCTTTGGATATGGCTACACCTTC.

The rearrangement uses TRBV7-2 and TRBJ1-6; unclear D gene. This CDR3 has 14 amino acids. The germline V and J ends were trimmed by 1 base and 7 bases, with 8 bases remaining between them. From germline, CDR1 is SGHTA and CDR2 FQGNSA. This CDR3 is CASSLERWNSPLHF. The CDR3 DNA reads TGTGCCAGCAGCTTAGAGAGATGGAATTCACCCCTCCACTTT.

This clone was recorded once. The CDR3 region has the DNA TGTGCCAGCAGCCAAGATAGCCCTGTTCGAGAGACCCAGTACTTC. Its translation: CASSQDSPVRETQYF. The J gene is TRBJ2-5, the V gene TRBV4-2; unclear D gene. Germline CDR1 and CDR2: LGHNA and YNFKEQ. The germline V and J ends were trimmed by 0 bases and 4 bases, with 12 bases remaining between them. The CDR3 consists of 15 residues.

V gene TRBV7-9 combines with J gene TRBJ1-6, with unresolved D. The germline CDR1 and CDR2 sequences are SEHNR and FQNEAQ (reference sequence). This CDR3 has 12 amino acids. V lost 6 bases, J lost 7 bases, and 7 bases lay in between. The CDR3 bases are TGTGCCAGCAGACAGCGGAATTCACCCCTCCACTTT. It specifies CASRQRNSPLHF.

The chain recombines TRBV5-1 with TRBJ2-2; 9 bases align to TRBD1. CDR3 length: 15 amino acids. V lost 4 bases and J lost 5; bases outside the gene matches: 6. CDR1 and CDR2 (germline): SGHRS, YFSETQ. The CDR3 loop reads CASSPGTGKTGELFF. In nucleotides, the CDR3 is TGCGCCAGCAGCCCAGGGACAGGGAAGACCGGGGAGCTGTTTTTT.

The CDR3 sequence is CSAREREEAFF. The CDR3 DNA follows: TGCAGTGCTAGAGAACGAGAGGAAGCTTTCTTT. The genes are TRBV20-1 and TRBJ1-1; D not certain. V lost 0 bases and J lost 8, with 7 bases in between. This CDR3 is built from 11 residues. Germline V gene sequence: CDR1 DFQATT, CDR2 SNEGSKA (reference sequence).

The rearrangement uses TRBV18 and TRBJ2-7, with D hard to call. Germline CDR1 KGHSH, CDR2 LQKENI. Trimming took off 6 bases at V and 2 bases at J, with 14 bases between the two ends. The CDR3 contains 14 residues. The CDR3 sequence: CASSSDLNPYEQYF. The CDR3, as DNA: TGTGCCAGCTCCTCCGACTTAAACCCCTACGAGCAGTACTTC.

The chain combines TRBV7-9 with TRBJ2-1; D gene unclear. V lost 0 bases and J 8 bases, leaving 11 bases between the germline ends. The CDR3 consists of 14 residues. The germline CDR1 and CDR2 sequences are SEHNR and FQNEAQ (reference sequence). This chain's CDR3 is CASSLAYVSDEQFF. The CDR3 DNA reads TGTGCCAGCAGCTTAGCGTACGTTAGTGATGAGCAGTTCTTC.

The chain is built from TRBV19 and TRBJ2-3, with 7 bases aligning to TRBD1. CDR1 and CDR2 (germline): LNHDA, SQIVND (reference sequence). V lost 3 bases and J lost 6; bases outside the gene matches: 6. The CDR3 loop spans 14 amino acids. The CDR3 DNA follows: TGTGCCAGTAGTATCGTCGACAGGGCGGATACGCAGTATTTT. Protein: CASSIVDRADTQYF.

The rearrangement links TRBV10-3 to TRBJ2-3; 8 nucleotides agree with TRBD1. Per germline, CDR1 ENHRY and CDR2 SYGVKD. The CDR3 is 14 amino acids. With 5 bases clipped from V and 6 bases from J, the junction kept 7 bases outside the gene matches. The CDR3 reads CAISPGGASDTQYF. The CDR3 nucleotides read TGTGCCATCAGTCCAGGGGGCGCCTCCGATACGCAGTATTTT.

This sequence joins TRBV5-5 and TRBJ2-3, with D unresolved. Per germline, CDR1 SGHKS and CDR2 YYEKEE (reference sequence). This CDR3 spans 12 amino acids. The V end lost 4 bases, the J end lost 6 bases, and 9 bases lay between the germline ends. The CDR3 is CASSPLLDTQYF. The CDR3 DNA is TGTGCCAGCAGCCCCCTTCTGGATACGCAGTATTTT.

This chain connects TRBV7-2 to TRBJ2-2; TRBD1 matches 12 bases. The germline CDR1 and CDR2 sequences are SGHTA and FQGNSA. This CDR3 spans 16 amino acids. V lost 3 bases and J lost 6; bases outside the gene matches: 5. CDR3 coding DNA: TGTGCCAGCAGCTTGGGACAGGGGGCCGTCGCCGGGGAGCTGTTTTTT. Translating gives CASSLGQGAVAGELFF.

The rearrangement uses TRBV9 and TRBJ1-2; D remains ambiguous. The length of the CDR3 is 14 residues. V dropped 4 bases and J dropped 3 bases, with 13 bases sitting between them. CDR1 and CDR2 from the germline V gene are SGDLS and YYNGEE. The CDR3 sequence is CASSPRRSDYGYTF. The CDR3 bases are TGTGCCAGCAGCCCGCGTCGGTCGGACTATGGCTACACCTTC.

The CDR3 here is CSASQLAGLSRTGELFF. CDR3 in DNA: TGCAGTGCTAGTCAGCTAGCGGGGCTTAGTCGGACCGGGGAGCTGTTTTTT. The chain employs TRBV20-1 and TRBJ2-2; 9 nucleotides match TRBD2. The CDR3 runs to 17 residues. Germline CDR1 is DFQATT and CDR2 is SNEGSKA (reference sequence). Trimming removed 3 bases from V and 5 bases from J; junction bases left unmatched: 13.

The genes are TRBV2 and TRBJ2-2, with 7 positions matching TRBD1. This CDR3 is 21 amino acids long. V was pared by 2 bases and J by 2 bases, with 20 bases of the junction left unmatched. Germline CDR1 is SNHLY and CDR2 is FYNNEI. CDR3 region: CASSERLRPIGTASNTGELFF. The CDR3 region has the DNA TGTGCCAGCAGTGAAAGACTTCGCCCAATCGGGACAGCAAGTAACACCGGGGAGCTGTTTTTT. The full variable domain, in which reference TRBV2 and TRBJ2-2 provide the parts outside the CDR3, is EPEVTQTPSHQVTQMGQEVILRCVPISNHLYFYWYRQILGQKVEFLVSFYNNEISEKSEIFDDQFSVERPDGSNFTLKIRSTKLEDSAMYFCASSERLRPIGTASNTGELFFGEGSRLTVL.

This chain links TRBV6-5 with TRBJ1-1, with a tentative D call TRBD1 (6 bases). This CDR3 is 15 amino acids long. V lost 5 bases and J 2 bases, leaving 15 bases between the germline ends. Germline CDR1 MNHEY, CDR2 SVGAGI. CDR3 DNA: TGTGCCAGCAGTCAACAGGGTCCCTCCAACACTGAAGCTTTCTTT. Its translation is CASSQQGPSNTEAFF.

A few counts support this clone. V usage is TRBV10-2 and J usage is TRBJ2-7, with TRBD1 matching over 7 bases. After removal of 6 bases from V and 0 bases from J, the junction contained 8 bases not matched to a gene. This CDR3 is 15 amino acids long. CDR1 and CDR2 from the germline V gene are WSHSY and SAAADI. CDR3 region: CASRMTGTSSYEQYF. For the CDR3, the DNA is TGCGCCAGCAGGATGACAGGGACGAGCTCCTACGAGCAGTACTTC.

The genes are TRBV2 and TRBJ2-7; 7 bases align to TRBD1. The germline V gene has CDR1 SNHLY and CDR2 FYNNEI. The trim removed 6 bases at V and 4 bases at J, leaving 9 bases unmatched. The CDR3 has 14 amino acids. Written as DNA, the CDR3 is TGTGCCAGCAGGAAGGACAGGTCCGAATACGAGCAGTACGTC. Translating gives CASRKDRSEYEQYV.

The V call is TRBV18, the J call TRBJ1-1, with 8 bases fitting TRBD1. The length of the CDR3 is 15 residues. The junction had 7 bases not matched to a gene; V was cut back by 0 bases and J by 7 bases. Germline CDR1 and CDR2: KGHSH and LQKENI. The CDR3 here is CASSPPPGTGSEAFF. The CDR3 nucleotides are TGTGCCAGCTCACCACCCCCAGGGACAGGCAGTGAAGCTTTCTTT.

V and J are TRBV27 and TRBJ2-1, with 9 bases that match TRBD2. Germline V CDR1 and CDR2: MNHEY, SMNVEV (reference sequence). The CDR3 is 15 residues long. J lost 7 bases, V lost 7 bases, and 11 bases had no gene match. CDR3 in DNA: TGTGCCAGCAACCATGGCGGGGGGGCTCTTAATGAGCAGTTCTTC. This gives the protein CASNHGGGALNEQFF.

The V and J genes are TRBV5-6 and TRBJ2-7; a possible D gene is TRBD1 (5 bases). Germline-derived CDR1 and CDR2 are SGHDT and YYEEEE. The CDR3 sequence is 14 residues long. V gave up 4 bases and J gave up 3 bases, with 14 bases separating them. CDR3 residues: CASSNHPQGYEQYF. In DNA, the CDR3 is TGTGCCAGCAGCAATCACCCCCAGGGCTACGAGCAGTACTTC.

This sequence joins TRBV5-5 and TRBJ2-1, with D perhaps TRBD2 (5 bases). This CDR3 spans 15 amino acids. The germline V gene encodes CDR1 SGHKS and CDR2 YYEKEE (reference sequence). V lost 1 base and J lost 0, with 8 bases in between. The CDR3 nucleotides are TGTGCCAGCAGCTTGTCTGGGAGCTCCTACAATGAGCAGTTCTTC. It encodes CASSLSGSSYNEQFF.

The count of this clone is one. The rearrangement joins TRBV4-1 to TRBJ2-1; 7 bases map to TRBD2. Losses at the gene ends were 0 bases for V and 3 bases for J; bases not matched to a gene: 5. Germline V lookup: CDR1 MGHRA, CDR2 YSYEKL. This CDR3 is 16 amino acids long. CDR3 residues: CASSQDPAGRYNEQFF. The DNA for the CDR3 is TGCGCCAGCAGCCAAGATCCAGCGGGGCGCTACAATGAGCAGTTCTTC.

This sequence joins TRBV28 and TRBJ1-1, with 7 bases lining up with TRBD1. CDR1 and CDR2 (germline): MDHEN, SYDVKM. The length of the CDR3 is 15 residues. V shed 5 bases and J 6 bases; nucleotides not matched to a gene: 12. The CDR3 sequence is CASSPRGRGDAEAFF. For the CDR3, the DNA is TGTGCCAGCAGTCCGAGGGGGCGCGGGGATGCTGAAGCTTTCTTT.

This chain uses TRBV12-3 or TRBV12-4 with TRBJ2-1; D is unclear. Trimming stripped 6 bases from V and 4 bases from J, with 10 bases between. The CDR3 covers 13 residues. The CDR3: CASRRTEYNEQFF. CDR3 sequence (DNA): TGTGCCAGCAGACGTACAGAGTACAATGAGCAGTTCTTC.